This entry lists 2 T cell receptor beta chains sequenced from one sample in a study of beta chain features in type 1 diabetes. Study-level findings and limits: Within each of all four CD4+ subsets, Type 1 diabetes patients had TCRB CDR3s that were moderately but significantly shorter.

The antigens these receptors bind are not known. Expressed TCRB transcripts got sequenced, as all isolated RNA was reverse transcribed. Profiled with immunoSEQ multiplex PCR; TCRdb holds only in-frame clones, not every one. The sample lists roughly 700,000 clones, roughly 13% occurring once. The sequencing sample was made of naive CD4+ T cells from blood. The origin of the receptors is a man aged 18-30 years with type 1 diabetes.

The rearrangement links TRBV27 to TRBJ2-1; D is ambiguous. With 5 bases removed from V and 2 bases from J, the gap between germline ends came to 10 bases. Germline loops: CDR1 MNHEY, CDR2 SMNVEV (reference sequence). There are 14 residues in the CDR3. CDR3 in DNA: TGTGCCAGCAGTCGATCCGATCCCTACAATGAGCAGTTCTTC. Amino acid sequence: CASSRSDPYNEQFF.

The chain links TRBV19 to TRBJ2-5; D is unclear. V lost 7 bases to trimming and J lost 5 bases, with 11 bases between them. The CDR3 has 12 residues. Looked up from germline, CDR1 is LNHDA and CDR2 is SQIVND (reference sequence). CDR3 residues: CASIGVGETQYF. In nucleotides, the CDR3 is TGTGCCAGTATTGGGGTGGGGGAGACCCAGTACTTC.